The sequence of this T cell receptor (beta chain) was determined in a study of CD8+CD57+ T cells in acquired aplastic anemia. Background on the study: Roughly 3.2 ug was the average amount of DNA from sorted CD4+ and CD8+ cells.

For sequencing, patients were chosen who had shown expansion of CD8+CD57+ cells by flow cytometry. Receipt of therapy had not occurred in any patient by the time of blood sampling. Findings of the study overall: Sharing between patients and controls was observed for roughly 29 CD8+ CDR3 sequences.

Genomic DNA, the template, was used for profiling of the TCR beta VDJ and CDR3. MiXCR, applied by TCRdb to the reads, yields one record per CDR3 protein. The sample shows 200,000 or so distinct CDR3 sequences, around half of them seen only once. CDR3 length: 15 residues. J gave up 0 bases and V 8 bases, and 8 bases lay outside the gene matches. CDR1 and CDR2 (germline): SNHLY, FYNNEI. This clonotype showed up just a few times. The antigen is not known. Sequencing was done on a sample of sorted CD4+, CD8+, or CD8+CD57+ T cells (not recorded which) from PBMCs. This chain uses TRBV2 with TRBJ2-7; 9 bases line up with TRBD2. The clonotype originates from a human donor with aplastic anemia. In DNA form, the CDR3 reads TGTGCCAGCTGGACTAGCGATTCGAGCTCCTACGAGCAGTACTTC. Translated: CASWTSDSSSYEQYF. The full variable domain, its missing parts supplied by reference TRBV2 and TRBJ2-7, is EPEVTQTPSHQVTQMGQEVILRCVPISNHLYFYWYRQILGQKVEFLVSFYNNEISEKSEIFDDQFSVERPDGSNFTLKIRSTKLEDSAMYFCASWTSDSSSYEQYFGPGTRLTVT.